A single sample gave rise to the 13 T cell receptor beta chains below, sequenced in a study of blood T cell repertoires in COVID-19. Here immunoSEQ multiplex PCR was the method, and the copy in TCRdb shows in-frame clones only, minus some. The data hold about 160,000 clones, with about 85% observed a single time. Sequenced: PBMCs or T cells enriched from blood (not recorded which). The source is a woman in her 40s who had been exposed to COVID-19.

This clone has only one observation. The chain uses TRBV6-5 and TRBJ2-3, with 8 nucleotides matching TRBD2. The CDR3 loop spans 14 amino acids. J lost 4 bases, V lost 5 bases, and 5 bases had no gene match. CDR1 and CDR2 from the germline V gene are MNHEY and SVGAGI. DNA of the CDR3: TGTGCCAGCAGTCTGACTAGCGTCCCAGATACGCAGTATTTT. This codes for CASSLTSVPDTQYF.

The chain has TRBV7-2 and TRBJ2-3; the match to TRBD2 covers 9 bases. CDR1 and CDR2 (germline): SGHTA, FQGNSA. The CDR3 covers 14 residues. J was trimmed by 5 bases and V by 4 bases; bases with no gene match: 4. The CDR3 bases are TGTGCCAGCAGCTCGGGACTAGCTGTAGATACGCAGTATTTT. Protein sequence: CASSSGLAVDTQYF.

The chain joins TRBV27 to TRBJ2-7, with D perhaps matching TRBD1 (6 bases). CDR1 and CDR2 (germline): MNHEY, SMNVEV (reference sequence). V was shortened by 8 bases and J by 5 bases, with 22 bases between the two germline ends. The CDR3 spans 15 residues. The DNA for the CDR3 is TGTGCCAGCGGCGACCCAGGGGCGAGGCTAAACGAGCAGTACTTC. It translates to CASGDPGARLNEQYF.

The rearrangement uses TRBV29-1 and TRBJ2-3; no clear D gene. The CDR3 sequence is 14 residues long. Per germline, CDR1 SQVTM and CDR2 ANQGSEA. Between the trimmed V and J ends, which lost 7 bases and 0 bases, there was a span of 14 bases. In nucleotides, the CDR3 is TGCAGCGGAGTAAAAATTAAGAGCACAGATACGCAGTATTTT. Translation gives CSGVKIKSTDTQYF.

The CDR3 region has the DNA TGTGCCAGCAGCTATGACAGGGGTCGGACAGATACGCAGTATTTT. Translation: CASSYDRGRTDTQYF. V and J are TRBV14 and TRBJ2-3, with 8 bases lining up with TRBD1. Looked up from germline, CDR1 is SGHDN and CDR2 is FVKESK. This CDR3 comprises 15 residues. J lost 3 bases, V lost 5 bases, and 7 bases had no gene match.

This chain links TRBV14 with TRBJ2-2; TRBD1 matches 8 bases. Per the germline V gene, CDR1 is SGHDN and CDR2 is FVKESK. The CDR3 runs to 16 residues. V lost 4 bases and J lost 1; bases outside the gene matches: 5. CDR3: CASSRGTGWNTGELFF. In DNA form, the CDR3 reads TGTGCCAGCAGCCGAGGGACAGGATGGAACACCGGGGAGCTGTTTTTT.

This chain uses TRBV12-3 or TRBV12-4 with TRBJ1-2; 8 bases are shared with TRBD1. The J segment lost 7 bases and the V segment lost 3 bases, leaving 4 bases of the junction unmatched. The CDR3 covers 13 residues. CDR3 DNA: TGTGCCAGCAGTTTTCAGGGGGCGCGTGGCTACACCTTC. This encodes CASSFQGARGYTF.

This chain joins TRBV5-1 and TRBJ2-1; D perhaps matches TRBD2 (5 bases). From germline, CDR1 is SGHRS and CDR2 YFSETQ. The CDR3 is 13 residues long. With 5 bases removed from V and 5 bases from J, the gap between germline ends came to 11 bases. For the CDR3, the DNA is TGCGCCAGCAGGGAGGTTGGGGACAATGAGCAGTTCTTC. Translation gives CASREVGDNEQFF.

V gene TRBV6-2 or TRBV6-3 combines with J gene TRBJ2-1; 8 nucleotides match TRBD1. From germline, CDR1 is MNHEY and CDR2 SVGEGT. This CDR3 comprises 17 residues. Trimming cost V 3 bases and J 3 bases; bases outside gene matches: 10. In DNA form, the CDR3 reads TGTGCCAGCAGTTATGGTTTAGGGACAGGCATCTACAATGAGCAGTTCTTC. This sequence encodes CASSYGLGTGIYNEQFF.

This chain links TRBV11-2 with TRBJ2-4; 7 nucleotides line up with TRBD1. V shed 3 bases and J 6 bases; nucleotides not matched to a gene: 20. The length of the CDR3 is 19 residues. Per the germline V gene, CDR1 is SGHAT and CDR2 is FQNNGV. CDR3 residues: CASSFLRDLVRTGGNIQYF. CDR3 in DNA: TGTGCCAGCAGCTTCCTAAGGGACCTGGTCCGGACAGGCGGAAACATTCAGTACTTC.

The chain recombines TRBV6-5 with TRBJ1-6; the match to TRBD1 covers 10 bases. With 6 bases clipped from V and 10 bases from J, the junction kept 6 bases outside the gene matches. Germline lookup yields CDR1 MNHEY and CDR2 SVGAGI. The CDR3 contains 14 residues. The CDR3 here is CASRLRDRGSPLHF. Written as DNA, the CDR3 is TGTGCCAGCAGGCTCCGGGACAGGGGATCACCCCTCCACTTT.

The CDR3 nucleotides read TGCGCCAGCAGCGGCAGTCCCGTGTCCGGGGAGCTGTTTTTT. Encoded protein: CASSGSPVSGELFF. The rearrangement links TRBV5-1 to TRBJ2-2, with D unresolved. Trimming removed 4 bases at V and 6 bases at J, with 13 bases between. This CDR3 comprises 14 residues. CDR1 and CDR2 from the germline V gene are SGHRS and YFSETQ.

V is TRBV5-1 and J is TRBJ2-3; a weak D match, TRBD2 (6 bases). The germline V gene encodes CDR1 SGHRS and CDR2 YFSETQ. Trimming took off 2 bases at V and 0 bases at J, with 10 bases between the two ends. The CDR3 sequence is 15 residues long. The CDR3 is CASSLRGVSTDTQYF. The CDR3 DNA sequence: TGCGCCAGCAGCTTACGCGGGGTGAGCACAGATACGCAGTATTTT. The full variable domain, in which reference TRBV5-1 and TRBJ2-3 provide the parts outside the CDR3, is KAGVTQTPRYLIKTRGQQVTLSCSPISGHRSVSWYQQTPGQGLQFLFEYFSETQRNKGNFPGRFSGRQFSNSRSEMNVSTLELGDSALYLCASSLRGVSTDTQYFGPGTRLTVL.